The clone carrying this T cell receptor (beta chain) was found a few times. What it recognizes is unknown. The method was immunoSEQ multiplex PCR; TCRdb's version includes in-frame clones alone and lacks a portion of them. The table shows about 130,000 clones, with roughly 90% occurring only once. This record belongs to a study of T cell responses to AZD1222 COVID-19 vaccine. Findings and limits, study-wide: Spike regions recognized by vaccine-associated CD4 TCRs spanned the protein, led by 160-218 and 743-854. The donor group comprised mostly white British people and more females; the analysis possibly underestimated clonal diversity.

Germline CDR1 and CDR2: DFQATT and SNEGSKA (reference sequence). The length of the CDR3 is 13 residues. Trimming pared 3 bases from V and 1 base from J, leaving 9 bases between. Here the sequenced sample was peripheral blood, taken 28 days after the second AZD1222 dose. The TCR was taken from an adult who received the AZD1222 COVID-19 vaccine. The genes are TRBV20-1 and TRBJ1-1; no definite D call. CDR3 nucleotides: TGCAGTGCTAGTGGACGTCAGAACACTGAAGCTTTCTTT. Translated, it gives CSASGRQNTEAFF.